The TCR beta chain under discussion was sequenced for a study of shared clonotypes between healthy human individuals. The overall study: Three CD4 naive, three CD4 memory, two CD8 naive and one CD8 memory plate were used per donor. Study results and caveats: Shared clonotypes: approximately 4.5% naive CD4, around 4% naive CD8, about 2.5% memory CD4, 0.4% to 0.45% memory CD8.

The table came from immunoSEQ multiplex PCR; TCRdb's copy has only in-frame clones and leaves some out. The sample carries a few hundred thousand clones, about 65% recorded once. As concerns this clone: What it binds is unknown.

The sequencing sample was made of memory CD4+ T cells sorted from blood. Subset specified: CD45RA-negative fraction. The sequence was obtained from a man under 40 in good health.

DNA of the CDR3: TGTGCCAGCAGCGATTACTACGAGCAGTACTTC. Protein product: CASSDYYEQYF. The chain has TRBV7-2 and TRBJ2-7; D uncertain. Germline V gene sequence: CDR1 SGHTA, CDR2 FQGNSA. CDR3 size: 11 residues. Trimming removed 5 bases from V and 3 bases from J, with 5 bases in between.